This T cell receptor (beta chain) was identified during a study of T cells generated in artificial thymic organoids. Across the study: FACS removed CD4 immature single positive or double positive precursors in some experiments.

Sample share makes this clonotype medium-sized. The germline CDR1 and CDR2 sequences are GTSNPN and SVGIG (reference sequence). This CDR3 has 16 amino acids. The junction had 9 bases not matched to a gene; V was cut back by 2 bases and J by 1 base. Bead-based magnetic selection enriched CD8+ T cells. TCRalpha and TCRbeta libraries were amplified separately by semi-nested PCR with TRAC or TRBC reverse primers. Via MiXCR, TCRdb re-called the 5' RACE reads, giving one row per CDR3 protein. The sample has under 2,500 distinct CDR3 sequences; about 11% are singletons. The sample consisted of naive CD8+ T cells from the thymus. Subset of the sample: CD3+TCRalphabeta+CD8SP T cells; for blood, CD45RO-CCR7+ naive CD8+ T cells. The V gene is TRBV30, the J gene TRBJ2-3, with 7 nucleotides matching TRBD2. This clonotype was sampled from a human donor who gave cord blood stem cells for thymic organoid culture, a cardiac surgery patient who gave postnatal thymus, or a blood donor (not recorded which). CDR3 DNA sequence: TGTGCCTGGAGTCCTAATGGGCTAGCGGGCACAGATACGCAGTATTTT. Protein: CAWSPNGLAGTDTQYF. Drawing the rest from reference TRBV30 and TRBJ2-3, the complete variable domain is SQTIHQWPATLVQPVGSPLSLECTVEGTSNPNLYWYRQAAGRGLQLLFYSVGIGQISSEVPQNLSASRPQDRQFILSSKKLLLSDSGFYLCAWSPNGLAGTDTQYFGPGTRLTVL.